A single sample is the source of the 28 T cell receptor beta chains below, sequenced in a study of T cells after yellow fever vaccination. In TCRdb, the 5' RACE reads were re-called with MiXCR into one record per CDR3 protein. The sample carries more than 350,000 distinct CDR3 sequences, under 14% recorded once. The material sequenced was PBMCs, taken on the day of the first yellow fever vaccination. Receptors originate from a young man who received the YFV17D yellow fever vaccine.

The chain joins TRBV20-1 to TRBJ2-4; D is undetermined. The length of the CDR3 is 13 residues. The V and J ends lost 3 bases and 3 bases respectively, with 9 bases between them. From germline, CDR1 is DFQATT and CDR2 SNEGSKA (reference sequence). CDR3 loop: CSASPAGKNIQYF. The CDR3 DNA sequence: TGCAGTGCTAGTCCGGCAGGCAAAAACATTCAGTACTTC.

The chain uses TRBV4-1 and TRBJ2-7; 12 bases map to TRBD1. This CDR3 contains 16 residues. Germline V lookup: CDR1 MGHRA, CDR2 YSYEKL. Germline trimming cut 0 bases from V and 4 bases from J; bases unmatched to any gene: 4. The CDR3 coding sequence is TGCGCCAGCAGCCAAGATTGGGACAGGGGGCGATACGAGCAGTACGTC. It is translated as CASSQDWDRGRYEQYV.

This clonotype showed up many times. The genes are TRBV20-1 and TRBJ2-5, with 8 bases fitting TRBD2. Trimming took 0 bases from V and 8 from J; bases not matched to a gene: 14. The CDR3 extends over 16 amino acids. Germline CDR1 reads DFQATT; CDR2 reads SNEGSKA (reference sequence). The CDR3 loop is CSARDPGGAGEGTQYF. The CDR3 DNA reads TGCAGTGCTAGAGATCCTGGGGGAGCGGGGGAGGGAACCCAGTACTTC.

This clonotype has ten or more counts. The chain employs TRBV9 and TRBJ2-1; 10 bases agree with TRBD2. Germline CDR1 is SGDLS and CDR2 is YYNGEE. Trimming cost V 1 base and J 6 bases; bases outside gene matches: 7. This CDR3 spans 16 amino acids. In nucleotides, the CDR3 is TGTGCCAGCAGCGTACTCTCTAGCGGGGGCCTCAATGAGCAGTTCTTC. Its protein is CASSVLSSGGLNEQFF.

This clonotype was seen a few times. The chain carries TRBV3-1 and TRBJ2-1, with unresolved D. Germline values: CDR1 LGHDT, CDR2 YNNKEL (reference sequence). V gave up 0 bases and J gave up 1 base, with 10 bases separating them. The CDR3 totals 16 residues. For the CDR3, the DNA is TGTGCCAGCAGCCAAGACGATGTGAAGTCCTACAATGAGCAGTTCTTC. This codes for CASSQDDVKSYNEQFF.

This clonotype was seen only a few times. The chain employs TRBV5-5 and TRBJ1-2; D perhaps matches TRBD1 (6 bases). V lost 1 base, J lost 8 bases, and 18 bases lay in between. CDR3 length: 15 residues. CDR1 and CDR2 (germline): SGHKS, YYEKEE (reference sequence). The DNA of the CDR3 is TGTGCCAGCAGCTTGTATGGCAGGGGAGTTAGGGGCTACACCTTC. Amino acids: CASSLYGRGVRGYTF.

In this sample, this clonotype turned up a few times. This chain links TRBV4-3 with TRBJ2-5, with unresolved D. This CDR3 is 15 amino acids long. The V end lost 1 base, the J end lost 4 bases, and 13 bases lay between the germline ends. Germline CDR1 reads LGHNA; CDR2 reads YSLEER. The CDR3 DNA reads as TGCGCCAGCAGCCAAGGGGTAGCCCTGGTAGAGACCCAGTACTTC. Amino acids: CASSQGVALVETQYF.

This clonotype was counted many times. This chain joins TRBV7-2 and TRBJ2-5, with D unresolved. The CDR3 is made up of 17 amino acids. V lost 5 bases to trimming and J lost 0 bases, with 19 bases between them. The V gene's germline CDR1 is SGHTA and CDR2 FQGNSA. CDR3 sequence reads: CASSPPVLAMYQETQYF. In nucleotides, the CDR3 is TGTGCCAGCAGCCCCCCTGTTTTGGCGATGTACCAAGAGACCCAGTACTTC.

In its sample, this clonotype was seen a few times. The genes are TRBV27 and TRBJ1-2; 8 nucleotides agree with TRBD1. This CDR3 comprises 13 residues. Losses at the gene ends were 4 bases for V and 9 bases for J; bases not matched to a gene: 7. Germline CDR1 MNHEY, CDR2 SMNVEV (reference sequence). In DNA, the CDR3 is TGTGCCAGCAGTTGGGGACAGGAGAATCGCTACACCTTC. This sequence encodes CASSWGQENRYTF.

This clonotype was seen a handful of times. The chain combines TRBV18 with TRBJ2-6; the D gene could be TRBD1 or TRBD2 (5 bases each). Germline V gene sequence: CDR1 KGHSH, CDR2 LQKENI. The CDR3 is 14 amino acids. V lost 5 bases to trimming and J lost 2 bases, with 7 bases between them. The CDR3 DNA sequence: TGTGCCAGCTCAGTGGGGGCTGGGGCCAACGTCCTGACTTTC. Protein: CASSVGAGANVLTF. Complete variable domain (other parts from reference TRBV18 and TRBJ2-6): NAGVMQNPRHLVRRRGQEARLRCSPMKGHSHVYWYRQLPEEGLKFMVYLQKENIIDESGMPKERFSAEFPKEGPSILRIQQVVRGDSAAYFCASSVGAGANVLTFGAGSRLTVL.

The V and J genes are TRBV5-5 and TRBJ2-1; D is unclear. The CDR3 runs 16 residues. With 4 bases removed from V and 0 bases from J, the gap between germline ends came to 14 bases. Germline V gene lookup returns CDR1 SGHKS and CDR2 YYEKEE (reference sequence). The CDR3 DNA is TGTGCCAGCAGCGCCCGGCTACTCTGCTCCTACAATGAGCAGTTCTTC. Residues: CASSARLLCSYNEQFF.

CDR3 protein: CGSLEGGEQFF. The CDR3, as DNA: TGCGGCTCGCTAGAAGGCGGAGAGCAGTTCTTC. The V gene is TRBV29-1, the J gene TRBJ2-1; D ambiguous. Germline V lookup: CDR1 SQVTM, CDR2 ANQGSEA. The CDR3 covers 11 residues.

This clonotype has more than one count but fewer than ten. The V gene is TRBV20-1, the J gene TRBJ2-7; 9 positions agree with TRBD1. V was pared by 2 bases and J by 4 bases, with 6 bases of the junction left unmatched. This CDR3 has 14 residues. Germline V gives CDR1 DFQATT, CDR2 SNEGSKA (reference sequence). The CDR3 nucleotides read TGCAGTGCTAGACCCGGACAGGGGACTTACGAGCAGTACTTC. It encodes CSARPGQGTYEQYF.

CDR3 in DNA: TGCGCCAGCAGCCAAGCTTCCCCAGGGGGCGCACATGGCTACACCTTC. As protein: CASSQASPGGAHGYTF. The chain combines TRBV4-1 with TRBJ1-2; 8 bases are shared with TRBD1. This CDR3 region has 16 residues. Per the germline V gene, CDR1 is MGHRA and CDR2 is YSYEKL. After removal of 1 base from V and 6 bases from J, the junction contained 10 bases not matched to a gene.

This sequence joins TRBV29-1 and TRBJ2-3; weak D call: TRBD2 (7 bases). The CDR3 length is 13 residues. Germline CDR1 SQVTM, CDR2 ANQGSEA. Trimming removed 4 bases from V and 4 bases from J, with 12 bases in between. The CDR3 region is CSVGGGPSDTQYF. CDR3 DNA sequence: TGCAGCGTTGGGGGGGGGCCCTCAGATACGCAGTATTTT.

This clonotype occurred a few times. The genes are TRBV7-3 and TRBJ2-3; 12 bases are shared with TRBD2. CDR1 SGHTA and CDR2 FQGTGA come from the germline V gene. Unmatched junction bases numbered 5, after V lost 10 bases and J lost 6 bases. The length of the CDR3 is 13 residues. In nucleotides, the CDR3 is TGTGCCACCCGACTAGCGGGGGAGGATACGCAGTATTTT. This encodes CATRLAGEDTQYF.

The rearrangement uses TRBV19 and TRBJ2-3; no firm D call. CDR1 is LNHDA and CDR2 is SQIVND in the germline V gene (reference sequence). V shed 1 base and J shed 2 bases, with 7 bases lying between them. This CDR3 region has 14 residues. CDR3 nucleotides: TGTGCCAGTAGTATAGTCCTTTTCACAGATACGCAGTATTTT. This gives the protein CASSIVLFTDTQYF.

The chain links TRBV4-2 to TRBJ1-5; D is uncertain. Germline values: CDR1 LGHNA, CDR2 YNFKEQ. This CDR3 spans 16 amino acids. V dropped 1 base and J dropped 2 bases, with 12 bases sitting between them. The CDR3 DNA reads TGTGCCAGCAGCCAAGTGCTCCGGTTCGGCAATCAGCCCCAGCATTTT. It yields the protein CASSQVLRFGNQPQHF.

The gene calls are TRBV11-2 and TRBJ1-2; 8 bases are shared with TRBD1. The germline CDR1 and CDR2 sequences are SGHAT and FQNNGV. V was pared by 2 bases and J by 7 bases, with 21 bases of the junction left unmatched. This CDR3 comprises 19 residues. In DNA, the CDR3 is TGTGCCAGCAGCTTAAGACGAGGGACAGGCCTTGGGTCCCCATTTGGCTACACCTTC. The encoded protein is CASSLRRGTGLGSPFGYTF.

The chain employs TRBV11-2 and TRBJ2-1, with D possibly being TRBD1 or TRBD2 (5 bases each). V lost 5 bases, J lost 10 bases, and 15 bases lay in between. The CDR3 runs 13 residues. Germline V lookup: CDR1 SGHAT, CDR2 FQNNGV. The CDR3 DNA sequence: TGTGCCAGCAGCCCAGGTCGTGGGGGAGAGCAGTTCTTC. Translated: CASSPGRGGEQFF.

The chain employs TRBV6-1 and TRBJ2-1; D possibly corresponds to TRBD1 (5 bases). This CDR3 is built from 14 residues. Deletions cut 5 bases from V and 5 bases from J, with 13 bases between. Germline V gene data show CDR1 as MNHNS and CDR2 as SASEGT. CDR3 amino acids: CASSIQGADNEQFF. CDR3 in DNA: TGTGCCAGCAGTATTCAGGGCGCGGACAATGAGCAGTTCTTC.

This clonotype came up a few times. DNA for the CDR3: TGTGCCAGCAGTTCCATGACAGGACGCACAGATACGCAGTATTTT. It encodes CASSSMTGRTDTQYF. The chain recombines TRBV27 with TRBJ2-3; D is possibly TRBD1 (6 bases). The CDR3 has 15 amino acids. V was shortened by 4 bases and J by 1 base, with 12 bases between the two germline ends. Germline values: CDR1 MNHEY, CDR2 SMNVEV (reference sequence).

This clonotype was recorded at least ten times. The genes are TRBV6-5 and TRBJ2-5; D is unresolved. Germline assignment: CDR1 MNHEY and CDR2 SVGAGI. This CDR3 is built from 12 residues. V was shortened by 4 bases and J by 5 bases, with 8 bases between the two germline ends. In DNA, the CDR3 is TGTGCCAGCAGTTCCCTAGGGGAGACCCAGTACTTC. Its translation is CASSSLGETQYF.

The chain has TRBV5-1 and TRBJ2-7, with D unclear. V lost 1 base and J lost 3, with 11 bases in between. The germline CDR1 and CDR2 sequences are SGHRS and YFSETQ. CDR3 length: 14 residues. CDR3 bases: TGCGCCAGCAGCTTGTACTCTGGGAACTACGAGCAGTACTTC. It encodes CASSLYSGNYEQYF.

The rearrangement joins TRBV18 to TRBJ1-3; TRBD1 matches at 7 bases. There are 15 residues in the CDR3. V trimming: 2 bases; J trimming: 2 bases; junction bases outside the gene matches: 3. Germline V CDR1 and CDR2: KGHSH, LQKENI. CDR3 sequence: CASSPDRAPGNTIYF. CDR3 DNA: TGTGCCAGCTCACCAGACAGGGCTCCTGGAAACACCATATATTTT.

The chain combines TRBV5-4 with TRBJ1-4; the match to TRBD1 covers 8 bases. The CDR3 sequence is 15 residues long. Germline CDR1 SGHNT, CDR2 YYREEE (reference sequence). The junction had 7 bases not matched to a gene; V was cut back by 6 bases and J by 3 bases. CDR3 DNA sequence: TGTGCCAGCAACTTACTACAGGGGGCTAATGAAAAACTGTTTTTT. Its translation: CASNLLQGANEKLFF.

This clonotype was recorded at least ten times. The chain links TRBV7-9 to TRBJ1-1; D might be TRBD1 (6 bases). Germline CDR1 SEHNR, CDR2 FQNEAQ (reference sequence). The CDR3 runs 15 residues. V was pared by 3 bases and J by 6 bases, with 17 bases between. CDR3 residues: CASSFRGSEEAEAFF. The CDR3 nucleotides read TGTGCCAGCAGCTTTAGGGGGTCGGAGGAGGCTGAAGCTTTCTTT.

The rearrangement links TRBV27 to TRBJ2-3, with 9 positions matching TRBD2. The CDR3 spans 15 residues. The germline CDR1 and CDR2 sequences are MNHEY and SMNVEV (reference sequence). V dropped 6 bases and J dropped 5; count of bases not matched to a gene: 9. This CDR3 reads CASSSIGTSLDTQYF. CDR3 bases: TGTGCCAGCAGCTCCATAGGGACTAGCCTAGATACGCAGTATTTT.